The 30 T cell receptor beta chains reported below all come from one sample, sequenced in a study of blood T cell repertoires in COVID-19. The table came from immunoSEQ multiplex PCR; TCRdb's copy has only in-frame clones and leaves some out. Of some 50,000 clones in the sample, more than 85% were seen once. The sequencing input was PBMCs or T cells enriched from blood (not recorded which). The receptors were gathered from a woman aged 50 to 60 who had recovered from COVID-19.

This clone is a singleton in its sample. The chain is built from TRBV18 and TRBJ1-1; D uncertain. Deletions cut 3 bases from V and 3 bases from J, with 17 bases between. The CDR3 has 16 residues. CDR1 KGHSH and CDR2 LQKENI come from the germline V gene. As DNA, the CDR3 is TGTGCCAGCTCACCGAACAGCGGCCCACCCGACACTGAAGCTTTCTTT. The encoded protein is CASSPNSGPPDTEAFF.

V and J are TRBV19 and TRBJ2-3, with D tentatively TRBD2 (6 bases). CDR3 size: 16 residues. Trimming removed 3 bases from V and 0 bases from J, with 13 bases in between. Germline CDR1 is LNHDA and CDR2 is SQIVND (reference sequence). The CDR3 region is CASSIQGRGSTDTQYF. DNA of the CDR3: TGTGCCAGTAGTATCCAAGGACGGGGGAGCACAGATACGCAGTATTTT.

The V call is TRBV7-2, the J call TRBJ1-4; 8 nucleotides line up with TRBD1. Per germline, CDR1 SGHTA and CDR2 FQGNSA. The trim removed 0 bases at V and 8 bases at J, leaving 5 bases unmatched. There are 15 residues in the CDR3. The CDR3, as DNA: TGTGCCAGCAGCTTAGCGTCAGGGGGCACGGAAAAACTGTTTTTT. This sequence encodes CASSLASGGTEKLFF.

The chain is built from TRBV7-2 and TRBJ2-1; 7 bases map to TRBD2. V trimming: 3 bases; J trimming: 3 bases; junction bases outside the gene matches: 8. Germline CDR1 SGHTA, CDR2 FQGNSA. The CDR3 totals 16 residues. CDR3 in amino acids: CASSLGGTGYYNEQFF. CDR3 DNA sequence: TGTGCCAGCAGCTTGGGAGGGACGGGCTACTACAATGAGCAGTTCTTC.

The chain recombines TRBV28 with TRBJ2-3, with D perhaps matching TRBD1 (5 bases). Germline CDR1 and CDR2: MDHEN and SYDVKM. Deletions cut 3 bases from V and 4 bases from J, with 14 bases between. The CDR3 sequence is 15 residues long. The CDR3 DNA follows: TGTGCCAGCAGTTTTTCCCGCCAGGGCTCAGATACGCAGTATTTT. This gives the protein CASSFSRQGSDTQYF. Supplemented by reference TRBV28 and TRBJ2-3, the full variable domain reads DVKVTQSSRYLVKRTGEKVFLECVQDMDHENMFWYRQDPGLGLRLIYFSYDVKMKEKGDIPEGYSVSREKKERFSLILESASTNQTSMYLCASSFSRQGSDTQYFGPGTRLTVL.

The chain employs TRBV7-2 and TRBJ2-3, with 9 positions matching TRBD2. The germline gives CDR1 SGHTA, CDR2 FQGNSA. The ends lost 3 bases at V and 2 bases at J; junction bases unmatched: 6. This CDR3 is 16 amino acids long. The CDR3, as DNA: TGTGCCAGCAGCTTTAGCGGGGGCCGGAACACAGATACGCAGTATTTT. Amino acids: CASSFSGGRNTDTQYF.

The rearrangement joins TRBV4-3 to TRBJ1-1; 9 bases agree with TRBD1. CDR3 length: 13 amino acids. The germline V gene has CDR1 LGHNA and CDR2 YSLEER. Unmatched junction bases numbered 2, after V lost 4 bases and J lost 5 bases. The CDR3 protein is CASSRTGATEAFF. In DNA, the CDR3 is TGCGCCAGCAGCCGGACAGGGGCGACTGAAGCTTTCTTT.

This clone was counted once. The chain couples TRBV4-3 to TRBJ2-7, with 8 bases lining up with TRBD2. V lost 1 base, J lost 4 bases, and 3 bases stayed unmatched. Germline V gives CDR1 LGHNA, CDR2 YSLEER. The CDR3 is made up of 14 amino acids. CDR3 region: CASSQGSSGYEQYF. CDR3 sequence (DNA): TGCGCCAGCAGCCAAGGGTCTAGCGGGTACGAGCAGTACTTC.

This sequence joins TRBV6-1 and TRBJ2-7; TRBD1 aligns across 7 bases. Germline CDR1 is MNHNS and CDR2 is SASEGT. V lost 3 bases, J lost 0 bases, and 5 bases stayed unmatched. The CDR3 contains 15 residues. The CDR3 protein is CASSEGTDFSYEQYF. The CDR3 bases are TGTGCCAGCAGTGAGGGGACAGACTTCTCCTACGAGCAGTACTTC.

This chain uses TRBV6-2 or TRBV6-3 with TRBJ1-1; no clear D gene. The CDR3 totals 13 residues. V lost 2 bases and J lost 10, with 14 bases in between. Per germline, CDR1 MNHEY and CDR2 SVGEGT. For the CDR3, the DNA is TGTGCCAGCAGTTACGTGGTCCCACAAGTAGCTTTCTTT. Translation: CASSYVVPQVAFF.

In DNA form, the CDR3 reads TGCGCCAGCAGCCGACTAGCGGGAAGTATCAACGAGCAGTACTTC. Encoded protein: CASSRLAGSINEQYF. This chain connects TRBV10-1 to TRBJ2-7, with TRBD2 matching 11 bases. The CDR3 runs 15 residues. Trimming took 6 bases from V and 5 from J; bases not matched to a gene: 9. CDR1 is WNHNN and CDR2 is SYGVQD in the germline V gene (reference sequence).

This clone was seen a few times. The chain uses TRBV7-8 and TRBJ1-1; TRBD1 agrees at 7 bases. CDR1 is SGHVS, CDR2 FQNEAQ, per germline. Trimming cost V 5 bases and J 1 base; bases outside gene matches: 4. The CDR3 totals 14 residues. DNA for the CDR3: TGTGCCAGCAGCCCGGGACAGAGGAACACTGAAGCTTTCTTT. It is translated as CASSPGQRNTEAFF.

The chain recombines TRBV18 with TRBJ1-5; D uncertain. The V end was cut by 2 bases, the J end by 2 bases, with 7 bases between. CDR1 KGHSH and CDR2 LQKENI come from the germline V gene. The CDR3 is made up of 14 amino acids. CDR3 DNA: TGTGCCAGCTCACCAATCCGGGGCAATCAGCCCCAGCATTTT. It codes for CASSPIRGNQPQHF.

The chain recombines TRBV28 with TRBJ1-5; D might be TRBD1 (5 bases). The CDR3 spans 15 residues. V was clipped by 7 bases and J by 0 bases, with 13 bases between them. Germline V gene sequence: CDR1 MDHEN, CDR2 SYDVKM. CDR3 sequence reads: CASIWGDHSNQPQHF. DNA for the CDR3: TGTGCCAGCATCTGGGGGGACCATAGCAATCAGCCCCAGCATTTT.

The V gene is TRBV19, the J gene TRBJ1-5; no reliable D call. V lost 7 bases, J lost 0 bases, and 10 bases lay in between. The CDR3 is made up of 14 amino acids. Germline V CDR1 and CDR2: LNHDA, SQIVND (reference sequence). The CDR3 nucleotides read TGTGCCAGTACCCTCATCTATAGCAATCAGCCCCAGCATTTT. This sequence encodes CASTLIYSNQPQHF.

V usage is TRBV4-1 and J usage is TRBJ1-1, with D possibly TRBD1 on 5 matching bases. Germline V gene lookup returns CDR1 MGHRA and CDR2 YSYEKL. This CDR3 region has 14 residues. V was cut by 0 bases and J by 11 bases, with 16 bases left in between. The CDR3 DNA is TGCGCCAGCAGCCAAGATCGAGTGAAGGGGTTCGCTTTCTTT. Translation gives CASSQDRVKGFAFF.

The chain recombines TRBV7-9 with TRBJ2-1; 10 positions agree with TRBD2. Germline CDR1 reads SEHNR; CDR2 reads FQNEAQ (reference sequence). V was pared by 5 bases and J by 12 bases, with 13 bases of the junction left unmatched. The length of the CDR3 is 15 residues. CDR3 loop: CASSAPSGSWGGQFF. As DNA, the CDR3 is TGTGCCAGCAGCGCCCCTAGCGGGAGTTGGGGTGGGCAGTTCTTC.

The V and J genes are TRBV28 and TRBJ2-7; 9 nucleotides match TRBD1. The CDR3 spans 15 residues. Looked up from germline, CDR1 is MDHEN and CDR2 is SYDVKM. The trim removed 8 bases at V and 2 bases at J, leaving 10 bases unmatched. The CDR3 nucleotides are TGTGCCAGCTCGCCATACAGGGGGCTTGCCTACGAGCAGTACTTC. It is translated as CASSPYRGLAYEQYF.

The chain recombines TRBV2 with TRBJ2-1; 7 nucleotides line up with TRBD1. Germline assignment: CDR1 SNHLY and CDR2 FYNNEI. The CDR3 covers 11 residues. V gave up 4 bases and J gave up 16 bases; unmatched junction bases: 7. The CDR3 sequence is CASSVGDRGFF. DNA for the CDR3: TGTGCCAGCAGTGTTGGGGACAGAGGATTCTTC.

The DNA for the CDR3 is TGTGCCAGCAGTGAAGCCTGGAGGCGGGGAGCTTTCTTT. This sequence encodes CASSEAWRRGAFF. The rearrangement uses TRBV2 and TRBJ1-1; D not certain. Germline assignment: CDR1 SNHLY and CDR2 FYNNEI. The ends were cut back, 0 bases at V and 10 bases at J, with 12 bases in the middle. The CDR3 covers 13 residues.

The chain uses TRBV6-2 or TRBV6-3 and TRBJ1-1; D gene uncertain. CDR1 is MNHEY, CDR2 SVGEGT, per germline. The CDR3 is 13 residues long. V gave up 6 bases and J gave up 7 bases, with 15 bases separating them. CDR3 in DNA: TGTGCCAGCAGCAATCTCCGTTTTATTGAAGCTTTCTTT. It yields the protein CASSNLRFIEAFF.

This chain joins TRBV6-6 and TRBJ1-4, with a tentative D call TRBD1 (6 bases). The CDR3 runs to 15 residues. The ends were cut back, 7 bases at V and 7 bases at J, with 19 bases in the middle. Germline assignment: CDR1 MNHNY and CDR2 SVGAGI (reference sequence). Here the CDR3 reads CASKDSGGAREKLFF. The CDR3 coding sequence is TGTGCCAGCAAAGATTCTGGGGGGGCGCGTGAAAAACTGTTTTTT.

The genes are TRBV7-9 and TRBJ1-5, with D possibly matching TRBD1 (5 bases). Trimming removed 5 bases from V and 6 bases from J, with 14 bases in between. CDR3 length: 14 residues. The V gene's germline CDR1 is SEHNR and CDR2 FQNEAQ (reference sequence). CDR3 sequence reads: CASSGMGGGQPQHF. CDR3 sequence (DNA): TGTGCCAGCAGCGGCATGGGGGGGGGTCAGCCCCAGCATTTT.

The V call is TRBV2, the J call TRBJ1-6, with D possibly being TRBD1 (5 bases). The V and J ends lost 3 bases and 7 bases respectively, with 19 bases between them. Germline loops: CDR1 SNHLY, CDR2 FYNNEI. The CDR3 is made up of 17 amino acids. CDR3 DNA: TGTGCCAGCAGTGACCCAGGGATAGGACGAAGAAATTCACCCCTCCACTTT. Amino acids: CASSDPGIGRRNSPLHF. Supplemented by reference TRBV2 and TRBJ1-6, the full variable domain reads EPEVTQTPSHQVTQMGQEVILRCVPISNHLYFYWYRQILGQKVEFLVSFYNNEISEKSEIFDDQFSVERPDGSNFTLKIRSTKLEDSAMYFCASSDPGIGRRNSPLHFGNGTRLTVT.

The J gene is TRBJ2-7, the V gene TRBV10-1, with TRBD1 matching 9 bases. Germline-derived CDR1 and CDR2 are WNHNN and SYGVQD (reference sequence). This CDR3 has 17 residues. V lost 2 bases to trimming and J lost 3 bases; unmatched junction nucleotides: 11. CDR3 sequence: CASSESYTGQGIYEQYF. CDR3 bases: TGCGCCAGCAGTGAGAGTTACACTGGACAGGGGATCTACGAGCAGTACTTC.

This chain uses TRBV5-1 with TRBJ2-3; TRBD2 aligns across 7 bases. This CDR3 has 15 residues. Germline V gene sequence: CDR1 SGHRS, CDR2 YFSETQ. The V segment lost 0 bases and the J segment 2 bases; nucleotides outside the gene matches: 3. The CDR3 sequence is CASSLVGGITDTQYF. CDR3 nucleotide sequence: TGCGCCAGCAGCTTGGTCGGGGGGATCACAGATACGCAGTATTTT.

The chain carries TRBV28 and TRBJ1-2, with a tentative D call TRBD1 (5 bases). CDR3 size: 13 residues. Germline CDR1 and CDR2: MDHEN and SYDVKM. Trimming removed 3 bases at V and 8 bases at J, with 13 bases between. The CDR3 loop is CASSFVQEVGYTF. DNA of the CDR3: TGTGCCAGCAGTTTCGTACAGGAAGTAGGCTACACCTTC.

The J gene is TRBJ1-4, the V gene TRBV30; D ambiguous. The CDR3 has 14 residues. V was shortened by 4 bases and J by 8 bases, with 17 bases between the two germline ends. CDR1 GTSNPN and CDR2 SVGIG come from the germline V gene (reference sequence). CDR3 amino acids: CAWTAGTSTEKLFF. The DNA for the CDR3 is TGTGCCTGGACCGCGGGAACTTCCACCGAAAAACTGTTTTTT.

The CDR3 coding sequence is TGTGCCTGGAAGAAAGGCCTGTCGGGAGAGACCCAGTACTTC. This codes for CAWKKGLSGETQYF. The chain employs TRBV30 and TRBJ2-5; D is unclear. There are 14 residues in the CDR3. Per germline, CDR1 GTSNPN and CDR2 SVGIG (reference sequence). The V gene lost 4 bases and the J gene lost 4 bases, with 16 bases spanning the gap.

V and J are TRBV10-1 and TRBJ2-2; possible D gene TRBD1, 6 bases. Trimming removed 2 bases at V and 6 bases at J, with 22 bases between. This CDR3 has 18 amino acids. Germline V CDR1 and CDR2: WNHNN, SYGVQD (reference sequence). The CDR3 spells CASSEPGLMAGVAGELFF. The CDR3 DNA reads as TGCGCCAGCAGTGAGCCGGGCTTGATGGCAGGGGTTGCCGGGGAGCTGTTTTTT.